The T cell receptor (beta chain) described here comes from a study of graft-versus-host responses after intestinal transplantation. A word on this clone: Its target is not known.

The study's findings and limits: Present in recipient marrow, GvH clones included some that appeared first in ileum or blood. The study associated peak circulating GvH clone levels with early post-transplant HvG declines.

Trimming shortened V by 6 bases and J by 0 bases, and 5 bases separated the two germline ends. This CDR3 spans 11 amino acids. Germline CDR1 is DFQATT and CDR2 is SNEGSKA (reference sequence). The data were produced by immunoSEQ multiplex PCR, yet TCRdb's version contains in-frame clones alone and is incomplete. The sample shows 84,000 or so clones, about nine tenths of them seen only once. The sequence was obtained from a human donor who received an intestinal transplant. Sequencing used unstimulated CD4+ T cells sorted from spleen or lymph node cells, obtained before intestinal transplant. V is TRBV20-1 and J is TRBJ1-2; D uncertain. The CDR3 region is CSARSNYGYTF. In DNA form, the CDR3 reads TGCAGTGCCCGTTCTAACTATGGCTACACCTTC.